One and the same sample provided the 17 T cell receptor beta chains below, sequenced in a study of shared clonotypes between healthy human individuals. Measured with immunoSEQ multiplex PCR; TCRdb has only the in-frame clones, and not every one. The sample gives 600,000 to 750,000 clones, around 91% of which show up once; approximately 35% is in the top ten. Sequenced input: memory CD8+ T cells from PBMCs. As to subset: CD45RO+ cells pooled with CCR7-negative TemRA cells. The origin of the receptors is a man aged 18-30 years in good health. Some clones in this sample may be carry-over from other donors' samples.

This chain joins TRBV7-9 and TRBJ2-2; TRBD1 aligns across 7 bases. Germline V gives CDR1 SEHNR, CDR2 FQNEAQ (reference sequence). J lost 2 bases, V lost 5 bases, and 14 bases had no gene match. This CDR3 is built from 18 residues. Here the CDR3 reads CASSPPWSGQSNTGELFF. The DNA for the CDR3 is TGTGCCAGCAGCCCCCCCTGGTCGGGACAGTCTAACACCGGGGAGCTGTTTTTT.

The chain's CDR3 is CASRGRGTGELFF. CDR3 in DNA: TGTGCCAGCAGGGGGCGAGGTACCGGGGAGCTGTTTTTT. This chain uses TRBV28 with TRBJ2-2; D may be TRBD1 (5 bases). Trimming stripped 6 bases from V and 5 bases from J, with 10 bases between. The germline V gene encodes CDR1 MDHEN and CDR2 SYDVKM. The CDR3 extends over 13 amino acids.

This sequence joins TRBV2 and TRBJ1-2; a weak D match, TRBD1 (6 bases). Per germline, CDR1 SNHLY and CDR2 FYNNEI. V gave up 7 bases and J gave up 7 bases, with 25 bases separating them. The CDR3 runs 16 residues. In DNA, the CDR3 is TGTGCCAGCATTGGGCCAAACAGGGAGTTCTTACGTGGCTACACCTTC. Encoded protein: CASIGPNREFLRGYTF.

This clone occurred once. The V and J genes are TRBV29-1 and TRBJ2-7; weak D call: TRBD1 (6 bases). The germline V gene has CDR1 SQVTM and CDR2 ANQGSEA. The CDR3 loop spans 14 amino acids. Deletions cut 6 bases from V and 1 base from J, with 16 bases between. CDR3 coding DNA: TGCAGCGTGGGGGTTGGGGGCGGATCCTACGAGCAGTACTTC. As protein: CSVGVGGGSYEQYF.

V gene TRBV11-2 combines with J gene TRBJ2-7, with 9 nucleotides matching TRBD1. The CDR3 is 15 residues long. Germline-derived CDR1 and CDR2 are SGHAT and FQNNGV. Trimming removed 6 bases from V and 3 bases from J; junction bases left unmatched: 9. The CDR3 here is CASSPDRGPFYEQYF. For the CDR3, the DNA is TGTGCCAGCAGTCCGGACAGGGGTCCCTTCTACGAGCAGTACTTC.

The V call is TRBV19, the J call TRBJ1-5; no clear D gene. The V end lost 3 bases, the J end lost 0 bases, and 6 bases lay between the germline ends. The germline V gene encodes CDR1 LNHDA and CDR2 SQIVND (reference sequence). The CDR3 contains 14 residues. CDR3 sequence (DNA): TGTGCCAGTAGTATGAGCGATAGCAATCAGCCCCAGCATTTT. It yields the protein CASSMSDSNQPQHF.

A single count supports this clone. V is TRBV19 and J is TRBJ2-1; no clear D. Germline V gene lookup returns CDR1 LNHDA and CDR2 SQIVND (reference sequence). The V end was cut by 3 bases, the J end by 0 bases, with 9 bases between. The CDR3 is made up of 15 amino acids. The CDR3 region is CASSITSSSYNEQFF. The DNA for the CDR3 is TGTGCCAGTAGTATTACGTCGAGCTCCTACAATGAGCAGTTCTTC.

The chain is built from TRBV7-8 and TRBJ2-1; D is unresolved. V lost 1 base and J lost 3, with 4 bases in between. The CDR3 has 13 residues. The germline V gene has CDR1 SGHVS and CDR2 FQNEAQ. The DNA of the CDR3 is TGTGCCAGCAGCTTAGTTGGCTACAATGAGCAGTTCTTC. This gives the protein CASSLVGYNEQFF.

This chain uses TRBV27 with TRBJ2-1; TRBD2 aligns across 7 bases. Germline trimming cut 5 bases from V and 0 bases from J; bases unmatched to any gene: 22. Germline values: CDR1 MNHEY, CDR2 SMNVEV (reference sequence). This CDR3 comprises 21 residues. CDR3 nucleotide sequence: TGTGCCAGCAGTCCCGCCTGGGGGGGAAAAACCCCCAAAAGCTCCTACAATGAGCAGTTCTTC. It encodes CASSPAWGGKTPKSSYNEQFF.

The chain recombines TRBV28 with TRBJ2-7, with TRBD1 matching over 9 bases. J was trimmed by 2 bases and V by 5 bases; bases with no gene match: 7. The germline V gene has CDR1 MDHEN and CDR2 SYDVKM. This CDR3 has 15 amino acids. CDR3 sequence: CASSADRGFPYEQYF. The DNA of the CDR3 is TGTGCCAGCAGTGCCGACAGGGGGTTCCCCTACGAGCAGTACTTC.

The chain employs TRBV29-1 and TRBJ2-2; 7 bases match TRBD2. The germline CDR1 and CDR2 sequences are SQVTM and ANQGSEA. The CDR3 has 14 residues. V was pared by 3 bases and J by 4 bases, with 5 bases of the junction left unmatched. CDR3 DNA: TGCAGCGTTGACGGCGGGAGTATCACCGGGGAGCTGTTTTTT. Its protein product is CSVDGGSITGELFF.

The V and J genes are TRBV5-8 and TRBJ1-2; perhaps TRBD1 as D (5 bases). The CDR3 sequence is 14 residues long. In germline, CDR1 is SGHTS, CDR2 YDEGEE. V shed 3 bases and J shed 4 bases, with 13 bases lying between them. CDR3 protein: CASSSKPRGYGYTF. In DNA form, the CDR3 reads TGTGCCAGCAGCTCGAAGCCTAGGGGCTATGGCTACACCTTC.

The CDR3: CASSSSRGTGVADTQYF. In DNA, the CDR3 is TGTGCCAGCAGCTCATCGCGCGGGACAGGGGTGGCAGATACGCAGTATTTT. This chain links TRBV11-2 with TRBJ2-3; 10 bases map to TRBD1. Germline values: CDR1 SGHAT, CDR2 FQNNGV. The length of the CDR3 is 17 residues. J was trimmed by 4 bases and V by 4 bases; bases with no gene match: 11.

The chain couples TRBV5-1 to TRBJ2-1; D might be TRBD1 (6 bases). The germline V gene has CDR1 SGHRS and CDR2 YFSETQ. V lost 7 bases to trimming and J lost 7 bases, with 9 bases between them. This CDR3 contains 11 residues. The CDR3: CASGRGNEQFF. The CDR3 DNA sequence: TGCGCCAGCGGAAGGGGGAATGAGCAGTTCTTC.

V gene TRBV4-3 combines with J gene TRBJ1-2, with TRBD1 matching 8 bases. V shed 0 bases and J 2 bases; nucleotides not matched to a gene: 2. Germline V gene lookup returns CDR1 LGHNA and CDR2 YSLEER. The CDR3 length is 15 residues. The CDR3 is CASSQDRGRNYGYTF. Here the CDR3 DNA reads TGCGCCAGCAGCCAAGACAGGGGGCGCAACTATGGCTACACCTTC.

The J gene is TRBJ2-6, the V gene TRBV30; D is unresolved. Germline V gene sequence: CDR1 GTSNPN, CDR2 SVGIG (reference sequence). The ends were cut back, 0 bases at V and 0 bases at J, with 15 bases in the middle. CDR3 size: 18 residues. The chain's CDR3 is CAWSVRPPTSSGANVLTF. The DNA for the CDR3 is TGTGCCTGGAGTGTACGCCCCCCAACAAGCTCTGGGGCCAACGTCCTGACTTTC.

V and J are TRBV7-6 and TRBJ1-3; TRBD1 agrees at 9 bases. The CDR3 runs 18 residues. Germline-derived CDR1 and CDR2 are SGHVS and FNYEAQ. Trimming cost V 5 bases and J 3 bases; bases outside gene matches: 14. CDR3 loop: CASSTPRDRALDGNTIYF. Written as DNA, the CDR3 is TGTGCCAGCAGCACACCCCGGGACAGGGCTTTGGATGGAAACACCATATATTTT.